A single sample is the source of the 30 T cell receptor beta chains below, sequenced in a study of control samples from healthy donors and cancer patients. The assay was immunoSEQ multiplex PCR, and TCRdb's table has in-frame clones only and misses some. The data contain under 200,000 clones, approximately 96% of them singletons. The source material was blood. These receptors all come from a woman in her 30s in good health.

V and J are TRBV14 and TRBJ2-1, with D unclear. CDR1 is SGHDN and CDR2 is FVKESK in the germline V gene. This CDR3 contains 14 residues. V lost 0 bases and J 2 bases, leaving 5 bases between the germline ends. CDR3 region: CASSQDPAYNEQFF. The CDR3 nucleotides read TGTGCCAGCAGCCAAGACCCCGCCTACAATGAGCAGTTCTTC.

This clone has a handful of counts. CDR3 sequence reads: CASSPTGGAGTDTQYF. The CDR3 bases are TGTGCCAGCAGCCCAACAGGGGGCGCAGGCACAGATACGCAGTATTTT. This rearrangement joins TRBV28 to TRBJ2-3, with 9 positions matching TRBD1. This CDR3 spans 16 amino acids. V lost 6 bases and J lost 1; bases outside the gene matches: 8. CDR1 is MDHEN, CDR2 SYDVKM, per germline.

The rearrangement links TRBV5-4 to TRBJ1-1; no clear D. Per the germline V gene, CDR1 is SGHNT and CDR2 is YYREEE (reference sequence). V was shortened by 4 bases and J by 2 bases, with 9 bases between the two germline ends. The CDR3 is 13 residues long. This CDR3 is CASSGRTNTEAFF. CDR3 in DNA: TGTGCCAGCAGCGGCCGAACTAACACTGAAGCTTTCTTT.

The chain combines TRBV12-3 or TRBV12-4 with TRBJ2-1; 7 bases line up with TRBD1. After removal of 6 bases from V and 5 bases from J, the junction contained 4 bases not matched to a gene. This CDR3 is 13 amino acids long. As DNA, the CDR3 is TGTGCCAGCAGCCAAGGGACAGACAATGAGCAGTTCTTC. Residues: CASSQGTDNEQFF.

The CDR3, as DNA: TGTGCCACCAGCAGAGATCGCCCCAATTACAATGAGCAGTTCTTC. Its translation: CATSRDRPNYNEQFF. The chain is built from TRBV15 and TRBJ2-1; unclear D gene. Trimming cost V 0 bases and J 4 bases, with 10 bases left between them. The CDR3 covers 15 residues. CDR1 LNHNV and CDR2 YYDKDF come from the germline V gene (reference sequence).

The chain is built from TRBV6-6 and TRBJ2-7; 9 nucleotides agree with TRBD2. The germline gives CDR1 MNHNY, CDR2 SVGAGI (reference sequence). Trimming cost V 7 bases and J 3 bases; bases outside gene matches: 7. The CDR3 extends over 14 amino acids. The CDR3 sequence: CASTPTSGSYEQYF. Here the CDR3 DNA reads TGTGCCAGCACCCCGACTAGCGGTAGCTACGAGCAGTACTTC.

The chain employs TRBV9 and TRBJ2-1; 8 bases map to TRBD1. Germline CDR1 SGDLS, CDR2 YYNGEE. The CDR3 is 14 residues long. V lost 4 bases and J lost 9; bases outside the gene matches: 9. The CDR3 loop is CASSPRTGPVEQFF. The CDR3 DNA sequence: TGTGCCAGCAGCCCCCGGACAGGGCCGGTTGAGCAGTTCTTC.

Comment on this clone: Other DNA sequences in this sample translate to the same CDR3. The V gene is TRBV5-1, the J gene TRBJ2-5, with D uncertain. Trimming removed 2 bases at V and 1 base at J, with 12 bases between. Germline CDR1 reads SGHRS; CDR2 reads YFSETQ. The CDR3 is made up of 15 amino acids. For the CDR3, the DNA is TGCGCCAGCAGCTTCCAGGCTAGTGGCCAAGAGACCCAGTACTTC. Amino acid sequence: CASSFQASGQETQYF.

This chain connects TRBV12-3 or TRBV12-4 to TRBJ1-4, with D possibly TRBD1 on 5 matching bases. Trimming pared 4 bases from V and 11 bases from J, leaving 8 bases between. CDR3 size: 11 residues. CDR3 sequence reads: CASSSGTKLFF. Written as DNA, the CDR3 is TGTGCCAGCAGTTCAGGGACCAAACTGTTTTTT.

DNA of the CDR3: TGTGCCAGCAGCCTCCCGGGAGGGGGCACTGAAGCTTTCTTT. Protein sequence: CASSLPGGGTEAFF. This rearrangement joins TRBV4-2 to TRBJ1-1, with D perhaps matching TRBD1 (6 bases). The germline CDR1 and CDR2 sequences are LGHNA and YNFKEQ. The CDR3 sequence is 14 residues long. Trimming removed 4 bases at V and 4 bases at J, with 13 bases between.

The chain joins TRBV7-2 to TRBJ1-1; the D is unclear. CDR3 length: 12 residues. The germline V and J ends were trimmed by 1 base and 4 bases, with 4 bases remaining between them. Germline-derived CDR1 and CDR2 are SGHTA and FQGNSA. The CDR3 sequence: CASSLGATEAFF. CDR3 bases: TGTGCCAGCAGCTTAGGGGCCACTGAAGCTTTCTTT.

V gene TRBV5-1 combines with J gene TRBJ2-7; TRBD2 agrees at 10 bases. Germline loops: CDR1 SGHRS, CDR2 YFSETQ. CDR3 length equals 16 residues. With V trimmed by 3 bases and J by 3 bases, 9 bases remained unmatched. This CDR3 is CASSSQTSGFNYEQYF. The DNA for the CDR3 is TGCGCCAGCAGCTCACAGACTAGCGGGTTTAACTACGAGCAGTACTTC. Complete variable domain (other parts from reference TRBV5-1 and TRBJ2-7): KAGVTQTPRYLIKTRGQQVTLSCSPISGHRSVSWYQQTPGQGLQFLFEYFSETQRNKGNFPGRFSGRQFSNSRSEMNVSTLELGDSALYLCASSSQTSGFNYEQYFGPGTRLTVT.

The V and J genes are TRBV5-1 and TRBJ2-1; TRBD2 is a possible D gene (6 bases). The CDR3 has 14 amino acids. V shed 4 bases and J shed 7 bases, with 15 bases lying between them. The V gene's germline CDR1 is SGHRS and CDR2 YFSETQ. Written as DNA, the CDR3 is TGCGCCAGCAGCCGCGGAGGGCCGGGGAATGAGCAGTTCTTC. Translation gives CASSRGGPGNEQFF.

V usage is TRBV2 and J usage is TRBJ2-7; D uncertain. The CDR3 spans 12 residues. The V end was cut by 6 bases, the J end by 6 bases, with 12 bases between. CDR1 is SNHLY, CDR2 FYNNEI, per germline. Here the CDR3 DNA reads TGTGCCAGCAGGTCCGAGTTGGGCGAGCAGTACTTC. It is translated as CASRSELGEQYF.

This clone was found a few times. This CDR3 reads CASSSVGSEQFF. The CDR3 nucleotides read TGTGCCAGCAGCTCGGTGGGGTCTGAGCAGTTCTTC. This rearrangement joins TRBV5-4 to TRBJ2-1; D not certain. Trimming stripped 3 bases from V and 9 bases from J, with 10 bases between. The CDR3 covers 12 residues. Per germline, CDR1 SGHNT and CDR2 YYREEE (reference sequence). Together with reference TRBV5-4 and TRBJ2-1, the CDR3 gives the full variable domain: ETGVTQSPTHLIKTRGQQVTLRCSSQSGHNTVSWYQQALGQGPQFIFQYYREEENGRGNFPPRFSGLQFPNYSSELNVNALELDDSALYLCASSSVGSEQFFGPGTRLTVL.

The chain carries TRBV28 and TRBJ1-5; no firm D call. CDR1 MDHEN and CDR2 SYDVKM come from the germline V gene. V dropped 3 bases and J dropped 7 bases, with 7 bases sitting between them. The CDR3 consists of 12 residues. DNA of the CDR3: TGTGCCAGCAGTTTTTCTGGGCAGCCCCAGCATTTT. Translating gives CASSFSGQPQHF.

This chain links TRBV4-1 with TRBJ1-5; D call uncertain. The CDR3 is 13 residues long. Trimming cost V 8 bases and J 4 bases, with 12 bases left between them. Germline CDR1 reads MGHRA; CDR2 reads YSYEKL. CDR3 nucleotide sequence: TGCGCCAGCTCCGACTCACGTAATCAGCCCCAGCATTTT. Amino acids: CASSDSRNQPQHF.

The CDR3 loop reads CASRLGTGMNTEAFF. DNA of the CDR3: TGTGCCAGCAGACTGGGGACAGGGATGAACACTGAAGCTTTCTTT. This chain joins TRBV5-5 and TRBJ1-1; 9 positions agree with TRBD1. CDR1 is SGHKS, CDR2 YYEKEE, per germline (reference sequence). CDR3 length: 15 residues. Trimming took 5 bases from V and 0 from J; bases not matched to a gene: 5.

The chain recombines TRBV7-2 with TRBJ2-7, with 7 bases fitting TRBD2. The germline gives CDR1 SGHTA, CDR2 FQGNSA. The CDR3 runs to 13 residues. The trim removed 4 bases at V and 2 bases at J, leaving 2 bases unmatched. CDR3 DNA: TGTGCCAGCAGCTGGGGGGGACCCTACGAGCAGTACTTC. This encodes CASSWGGPYEQYF. Combining the CDR3 with reference TRBV7-2 and TRBJ2-7 gives the whole variable domain GAGVSQSPSNKVTEKGKDVELRCDPISGHTALYWYRQSLGQGLEFLIYFQGNSAPDKSGLPSDRFSAERTGGSVSTLTIQRTQQEDSAVYLCASSWGGPYEQYFGPGTRLTVT.

The chain links TRBV11-3 to TRBJ2-3; a possible D gene is TRBD2 (5 bases). The CDR3 runs to 15 residues. Trimming shortened V by 5 bases and J by 2 bases, and 14 bases separated the two germline ends. Germline-derived CDR1 and CDR2 are SGHNT and YENEEA. Here the CDR3 DNA reads TGTGCCAGCAGCCCGGGGTACCATTACACAGATACGCAGTATTTT. It specifies CASSPGYHYTDTQYF.

The CDR3, as DNA: TGTGCCACCAGTGATTTTGGACGGAACACCGGGGAGCTGTTTTTT. It codes for CATSDFGRNTGELFF. This chain connects TRBV24-1 to TRBJ2-2; no definite D call. The length of the CDR3 is 15 residues. Between the trimmed V and J ends, which lost 1 base and 1 base, there was a span of 6 bases. The germline gives CDR1 KGHDR, CDR2 SFDVKD.

V usage is TRBV4-1 and J usage is TRBJ1-1; D gene ambiguous. This CDR3 has 15 residues. CDR1 and CDR2 from the germline V gene are MGHRA and YSYEKL. V was cut by 5 bases and J by 0 bases, with 13 bases left in between. In DNA, the CDR3 is TGCGCCAGCAGCTTACAGTCCGGGGTGAACACTGAAGCTTTCTTT. This gives the protein CASSLQSGVNTEAFF.

This clone was picked up one time. This sequence joins TRBV5-6 and TRBJ2-7, with D uncertain. The CDR3 is 14 residues long. V was trimmed by 5 bases and J by 0 bases, leaving 12 bases between them. Germline V gene sequence: CDR1 SGHDT, CDR2 YYEEEE. The chain's CDR3 is CASSADLSSYEQYF. DNA for the CDR3: TGTGCCAGCAGTGCTGACTTGAGCTCCTACGAGCAGTACTTC. Based on the CDR3 plus reference TRBV5-6 and TRBJ2-7, the full variable domain is DAGVTQSPTHLIKTRGQQVTLRCSPKSGHDTVSWYQQALGQGPQFIFQYYEEEERQRGNFPDRFSGHQFPNYSSELNVNALLLGDSALYLCASSADLSSYEQYFGPGTRLTVT.

The chain recombines TRBV6-5 with TRBJ1-1, with D tentatively TRBD1 (6 bases). Per germline, CDR1 MNHEY and CDR2 SVGAGI. This CDR3 region has 13 residues. Deletions cut 6 bases from V and 2 bases from J, with 10 bases between. The CDR3 here is CASRRTENTEAFF. CDR3 DNA sequence: TGTGCCAGCAGACGGACAGAAAACACTGAAGCTTTCTTT.

V gene TRBV29-1 combines with J gene TRBJ1-5; 8 bases fit TRBD1. Looked up from germline, CDR1 is SQVTM and CDR2 is ANQGSEA. The J segment lost 5 bases and the V segment lost 5 bases, leaving 5 bases of the junction unmatched. This CDR3 has 13 residues. The chain's CDR3 is CSVRTGLDQPQHF. The CDR3 bases are TGCAGCGTTCGGACAGGGCTGGATCAGCCCCAGCATTTT.

This chain joins TRBV28 and TRBJ2-2; tentative D call: TRBD2 (6 bases). Germline CDR1 reads MDHEN; CDR2 reads SYDVKM. This CDR3 comprises 15 residues. Trimming pared 3 bases from V and 4 bases from J, leaving 12 bases between. Here the CDR3 reads CASSLHGGTTGELFF. DNA of the CDR3: TGTGCCAGCAGTTTGCATGGAGGGACCACCGGGGAGCTGTTTTTT.

The chain is built from TRBV19 and TRBJ2-1; D unresolved. CDR1 LNHDA and CDR2 SQIVND come from the germline V gene (reference sequence). The CDR3 loop spans 15 amino acids. The V and J ends lost 6 bases and 0 bases respectively, with 12 bases between them. In DNA form, the CDR3 reads TGTGCCAGTAGCCCCGGGTTCGGCTCCTACAATGAGCAGTTCTTC. Amino acid sequence: CASSPGFGSYNEQFF.

The chain employs TRBV6-5 and TRBJ2-7; TRBD1 matches at 8 bases. V lost 2 bases and J lost 7; bases outside the gene matches: 7. Per germline, CDR1 MNHEY and CDR2 SVGAGI. CDR3 length: 14 amino acids. Here the CDR3 reads CASSYPQGAKEQYF. CDR3 DNA: TGTGCCAGCAGTTACCCCCAGGGGGCAAAAGAGCAGTACTTC.

This rearrangement joins TRBV28 to TRBJ1-1; D is perhaps TRBD1 (5 bases). Trimming stripped 9 bases from V and 4 bases from J, with 24 bases between. The CDR3 length is 16 residues. Germline V gives CDR1 MDHEN, CDR2 SYDVKM. CDR3 in DNA: TGTGCCAGTGGGGCCGTATCCCAACAGGTACCCACTGAAGCTTTCTTT. Encoded protein: CASGAVSQQVPTEAFF. Together with reference TRBV28 and TRBJ1-1, the CDR3 gives the full variable domain: DVKVTQSSRYLVKRTGEKVFLECVQDMDHENMFWYRQDPGLGLRLIYFSYDVKMKEKGDIPEGYSVSREKKERFSLILESASTNQTSMYLCASGAVSQQVPTEAFFGQGTRLTVV.

The chain links TRBV7-2 to TRBJ2-5; 9 nucleotides match TRBD2. The germline CDR1 and CDR2 sequences are SGHTA and FQGNSA. Trimming cost V 4 bases and J 9 bases; bases outside gene matches: 9. CDR3 length equals 14 residues. CDR3 nucleotide sequence: TGTGCCAGCAGCTATGAGCGGGAGGCGGTGGCCCAGTACTTC. Translating it yields CASSYEREAVAQYF.